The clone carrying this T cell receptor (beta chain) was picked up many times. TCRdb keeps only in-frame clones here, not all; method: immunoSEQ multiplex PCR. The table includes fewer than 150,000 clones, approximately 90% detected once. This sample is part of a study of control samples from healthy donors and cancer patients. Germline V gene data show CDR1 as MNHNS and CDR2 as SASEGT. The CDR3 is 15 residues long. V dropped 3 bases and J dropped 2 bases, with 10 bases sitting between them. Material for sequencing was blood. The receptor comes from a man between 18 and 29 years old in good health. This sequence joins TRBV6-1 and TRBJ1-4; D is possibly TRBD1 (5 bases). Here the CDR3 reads CASSDIQGTNEKLFF. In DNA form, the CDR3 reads TGTGCCAGCAGTGATATCCAGGGTACTAATGAAAAACTGTTTTTT.